Listed below are T cell receptor beta chains from one sample, sequenced in a study of CD8 T cells in Susac syndrome. TCRdb redid the calling of the immunoSEQ multiplex PCR reads with MiXCR, one entry per CDR3 protein. The repertoire holds roughly 110,000 distinct CDR3 sequences, with approximately 94% as singletons. The sample consisted of CD8+ T cells from PBMCs. The receptor source for this set is a human donor with Susac syndrome. Each CDR3 is given with its conserved first and last residue.

V: TRBV5-1; CDR3: CASSLLSGGDEQYF
V: TRBV9; CDR3: CASSAGSDSPLHF
V: TRBV20-1; CDR3: CSARERDLSSYNSPLHF
V: TRBV2; CDR3: CASSEGAGVAYGYTF
V: TRBV20-1; CDR3: CSARWDRAGETQYF
V: TRBV7-9; CDR3: CASSQIGEETQYF
V: TRBV6-6; CDR3: CASSYPGGPDEQYF
V: TRBV12-3/TRBV12-4; CDR3: CAIRAVGYTF
V: TRBV4-2; CDR3: CASSQDPLSGTDSGANVLTF
V: TRBV7-3; CDR3: CASSIETGTKETQYF
V: TRBV14; CDR3: CASSQGLTWGYEQYF
V: TRBV27; CDR3: CASRGLSSYEQYF
V: TRBV15; CDR3: CATSRKSPLFDYNEQFF
V: TRBV29-1; CDR3: CSVAGEEGTGLYEQYF
V: TRBV29-1; CDR3: CSVSPRVGVIDGYTF
V: TRBV4-3; CDR3: CASSQAGASSYTDTQYF
V: TRBV27; CDR3: CASGSYSDAMNQPQHF
V: TRBV20-1; CDR3: CSARDVPGGAAQPQHF
V: TRBV27; CDR3: CASSLTSAIEAFF
V: TRBV20-1; CDR3: CSASPKGDGYTF
V: TRBV11-2; CDR3: CASSLDRTAYNEQFF
V: TRBV13; CDR3: CASSPREGPWETQYF
V: TRBV13; CDR3: CASSSDTGDSEKLFF
V: TRBV4-1; CDR3: CASSQESTYEQYF
V: TRBV13; CDR3: CASSGSAGGTDTQYF
V: TRBV7-8; CDR3: CASSSSGGPLSGGYEQYF
V: TRBV13; CDR3: CASSSRADQSGRPYTDTQYF
V: TRBV2; CDR3: CASGGRTQYF
V: TRBV12-3/TRBV12-4; CDR3: CASSFELDEQYF
V: TRBV23-1; CDR3: CAILDMNTEAFF
V: TRBV3-1; CDR3: CASMTDSRPLEQYF
V: TRBV15; CDR3: CATSSSRDQPQHF
V: TRBV18; CDR3: CASSPTRGGETYEQYF
V: TRBV6-6; CDR3: CASSSSAGADTQYF
V: TRBV18; CDR3: CASSPGEGSNQPQHF
V: TRBV9; CDR3: CASSTPRGENTEAFF
V: TRBV2; CDR3: CASSRSGANVLTF
V: TRBV3-1; CDR3: CASSQDSRGEQYF
V: TRBV3-1; CDR3: CASSQDIKPQETQYF
V: TRBV20-1; CDR3: CSARGLSGNTIYF
V: TRBV6-2/TRBV6-3; CDR3: CASSPTARNEQYF
V: TRBV4-3; CDR3: CASSQGRAGTSSMDEQFF
V: TRBV20-1; CDR3: CSARSLMLGGELFF
V: TRBV27; CDR3: CASSWQGETEAFF